This entry lists 14 T cell receptor beta chains sequenced from one sample in a study of blood T cell repertoires in COVID-19. Profiled with immunoSEQ multiplex PCR; TCRdb holds only in-frame clones, not every one. This repertoire shows approximately 120,000 clones, around 83% found once; its top ten account for roughly 18%. Sequencing was carried out using PBMCs or T cells enriched from blood (not recorded which). These receptors were taken from a young man who had recovered from COVID-19.

This rearrangement joins TRBV9 to TRBJ2-1, with TRBD2 matching over 11 bases. V gave up 3 bases and J gave up 13 bases; unmatched junction bases: 15. The CDR3 is made up of 16 amino acids. The V gene's germline CDR1 is SGDLS and CDR2 YYNGEE. The CDR3 nucleotides are TGTGCCAGCAGCGCCGGTGGTAGCGGGAGGGCGGGAAAACAGTTCTTC. This codes for CASSAGGSGRAGKQFF.

The genes are TRBV9 and TRBJ1-1; no clear D gene. V was cut by 0 bases and J by 3 bases, with 12 bases left in between. The CDR3 consists of 15 residues. The germline gives CDR1 SGDLS, CDR2 YYNGEE. The CDR3 spells CASSVVANGDTEAFF. CDR3 sequence (DNA): TGTGCCAGCAGCGTAGTAGCTAACGGGGACACTGAAGCTTTCTTT.

The chain uses TRBV7-8 and TRBJ2-5; D call uncertain. The CDR3 contains 17 residues. The V gene's germline CDR1 is SGHVS and CDR2 FQNEAQ. The V gene lost 7 bases and the J gene lost 5 bases, with 26 bases spanning the gap. The CDR3, as DNA: TGTGCCAGCACTCTACCCGGTCCCCCAGGTCTTGGGGAGACCCAGTACTTC. This codes for CASTLPGPPGLGETQYF.

Only a few counts were recorded for this clone. The chain joins TRBV5-1 to TRBJ1-2, with D possibly matching TRBD1 (6 bases). Germline-derived CDR1 and CDR2 are SGHRS and YFSETQ. The CDR3 loop spans 14 amino acids. V lost 2 bases and J 3 bases, leaving 11 bases between the germline ends. The CDR3 loop is CASSFQGLYYGYTF. CDR3 coding DNA: TGCGCCAGCAGCTTTCAGGGGCTTTACTATGGCTACACCTTC.

The CDR3 bases are TGCGCCAGCAGCCTCCTATTGGGAGGGATCCAAGAGACCCAGTACTTC. Translated: CASSLLLGGIQETQYF. The V gene is TRBV4-1, the J gene TRBJ2-5; TRBD2 matches 7 bases. V shed 4 bases and J 1 base; nucleotides not matched to a gene: 9. The CDR3 loop spans 16 amino acids. The germline gives CDR1 MGHRA, CDR2 YSYEKL.

This chain links TRBV6-5 with TRBJ2-2; maybe TRBD1 (5 bases). This CDR3 has 13 amino acids. V was clipped by 6 bases and J by 7 bases, with 12 bases between them. CDR1 is MNHEY and CDR2 is SVGAGI in the germline V gene. Here the CDR3 DNA reads TGTGCCAGCAGACAGGTGGGCGGCGGGGAGCTGTTTTTT. Its protein product is CASRQVGGGELFF.

Only a few counts were recorded for this clone. V usage is TRBV29-1 and J usage is TRBJ2-3, with 9 bases matching TRBD2. Germline values: CDR1 SQVTM, CDR2 ANQGSEA. V was clipped by 8 bases and J by 5 bases; unmatched bases: 8. The CDR3 is made up of 13 amino acids. CDR3 nucleotide sequence: TGCAGCACAGGGACTAGCTTGGGAGATACGCAGTATTTT. This encodes CSTGTSLGDTQYF.

The chain employs TRBV6-5 and TRBJ1-1; D is unclear. Germline assignment: CDR1 MNHEY and CDR2 SVGAGI. Trimming shortened V by 7 bases and J by 1 base, and 10 bases separated the two germline ends. The CDR3 contains 13 residues. CDR3 in amino acids: CASNKAGNTEAFF. For the CDR3, the DNA is TGTGCCAGCAACAAGGCGGGGAACACTGAAGCTTTCTTT.

J is TRBJ1-5 and V is TRBV19; 7 bases map to TRBD1. J lost 6 bases, V lost 7 bases, and 15 bases had no gene match. The CDR3 covers 16 residues. Germline CDR1 is LNHDA and CDR2 is SQIVND (reference sequence). In DNA form, the CDR3 reads TGTGCCAGTACCGGGCAAGGGGGCGCCGGTCGTCAGCCCCAGCATTTT. Its protein product is CASTGQGGAGRQPQHF.

The rearrangement links TRBV6-5 to TRBJ2-7, with a weak D call TRBD1 (5 bases). V was trimmed by 6 bases and J by 4 bases, leaving 19 bases between them. CDR3 length: 15 residues. The V gene's germline CDR1 is MNHEY and CDR2 SVGAGI. The CDR3 protein is CASSKTVSNKYEQYF. Written as DNA, the CDR3 is TGTGCCAGCAGCAAGACAGTTTCCAACAAATACGAGCAGTACTTC.

This rearrangement joins TRBV4-1 to TRBJ2-4, with 16 bases fitting TRBD2. With V trimmed by 1 base and J by 8 bases, 11 bases remained unmatched. The CDR3 spans 19 residues. Per the germline V gene, CDR1 is MGHRA and CDR2 is YSYEKL. Here the CDR3 DNA reads TGCGCCAGCAGCCAAGGTATAGGGACTAGCGGGGGGGCGTGGGACATTCAGTACTTC. The encoded protein is CASSQGIGTSGGAWDIQYF.

This chain joins TRBV7-6 and TRBJ1-6; D may be TRBD1 (6 bases). CDR3 length equals 14 residues. Germline V gene lookup returns CDR1 SGHVS and CDR2 FNYEAQ. Trimming left V 4 bases short and J 5 bases short, with 9 bases between. CDR3: CASSWTEDNSPLHF. CDR3 sequence (DNA): TGTGCCAGCAGCTGGACAGAGGATAATTCACCCCTCCACTTT.

The chain recombines TRBV27 with TRBJ1-6; D perhaps matches TRBD1 (6 bases). Trimming shortened V by 5 bases and J by 10 bases, and 9 bases separated the two germline ends. Germline CDR1 MNHEY, CDR2 SMNVEV (reference sequence). This CDR3 has 12 amino acids. CDR3: CASSRQGSPLHF. For the CDR3, the DNA is TGTGCCAGCAGTCGTCAGGGGTCACCCCTCCACTTT.

This chain uses TRBV23-1 with TRBJ2-5; 12 bases line up with TRBD2. TRBV23-1 is an ORF, and what it does is uncertain. The CDR3 runs 17 residues. V shed 7 bases, J shed 4 bases, and the junction held 13 bases outside the gene matches. The CDR3 coding sequence is TGCGCCAGCACTCCCGGACTAGCGGGATGCCCCCGAGAGACCCAGTACTTC. Its translation: CASTPGLAGCPRETQYF.